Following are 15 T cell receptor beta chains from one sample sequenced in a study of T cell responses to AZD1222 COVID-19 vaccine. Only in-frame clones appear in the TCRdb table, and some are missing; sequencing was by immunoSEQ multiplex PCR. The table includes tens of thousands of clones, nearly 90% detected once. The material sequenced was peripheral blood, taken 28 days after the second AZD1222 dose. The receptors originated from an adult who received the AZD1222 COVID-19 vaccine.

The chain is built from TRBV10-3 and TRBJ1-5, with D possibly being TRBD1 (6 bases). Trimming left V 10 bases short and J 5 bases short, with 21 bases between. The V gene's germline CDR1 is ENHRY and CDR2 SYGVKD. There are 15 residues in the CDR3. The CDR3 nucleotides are TGTGCCACCGGGACACCCCTTGGAGGCGATCAGCCCCAGCATTTT. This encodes CATGTPLGGDQPQHF.

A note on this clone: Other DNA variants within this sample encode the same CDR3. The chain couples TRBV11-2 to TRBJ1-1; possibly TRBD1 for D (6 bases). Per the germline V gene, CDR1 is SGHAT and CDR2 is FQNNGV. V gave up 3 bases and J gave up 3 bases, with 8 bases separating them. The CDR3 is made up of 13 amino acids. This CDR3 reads CASSFNRDTEAFF. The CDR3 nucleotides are TGTGCCAGCAGCTTTAACAGGGACACTGAAGCTTTCTTT. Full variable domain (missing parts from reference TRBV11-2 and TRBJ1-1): EAGVAQSPRYKIIEKRQSVAFWCNPISGHATLYWYQQILGQGPKLLIQFQNNGVVDDSQLPKDRFSAERLKGVDSTLKIQPAKLEDSAVYLCASSFNRDTEAFFGQGTRLTVV.

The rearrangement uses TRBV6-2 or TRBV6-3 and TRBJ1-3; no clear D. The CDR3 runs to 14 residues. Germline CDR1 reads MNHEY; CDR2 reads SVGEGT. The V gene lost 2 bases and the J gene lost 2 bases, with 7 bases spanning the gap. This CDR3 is CASSYGGTGNTIYF. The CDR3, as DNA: TGTGCCAGCAGTTACGGCGGTACTGGAAACACCATATATTTT.

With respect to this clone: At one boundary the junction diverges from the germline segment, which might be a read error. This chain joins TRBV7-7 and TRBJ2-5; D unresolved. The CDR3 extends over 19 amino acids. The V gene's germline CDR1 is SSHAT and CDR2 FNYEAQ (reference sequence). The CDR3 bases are TGTGCTAGCAGCCGACGCGGCGGAGTGGGCGTGGGCTACCAAGAGACCCAGTACTTC. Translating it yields CASSRRGGVGVGYQETQYF.

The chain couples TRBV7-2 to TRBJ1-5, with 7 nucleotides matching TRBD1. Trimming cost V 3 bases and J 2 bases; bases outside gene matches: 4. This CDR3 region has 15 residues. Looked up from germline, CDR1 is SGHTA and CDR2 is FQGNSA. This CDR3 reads CASSFNRGGNQPQHF. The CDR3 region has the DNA TGTGCCAGCAGCTTTAACAGGGGAGGCAATCAGCCCCAGCATTTT.

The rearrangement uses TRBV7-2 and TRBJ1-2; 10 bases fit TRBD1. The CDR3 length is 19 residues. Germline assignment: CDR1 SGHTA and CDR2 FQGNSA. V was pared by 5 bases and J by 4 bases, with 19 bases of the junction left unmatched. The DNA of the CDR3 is TGTGCCAGCAGCCTCTGGACAGGGGGGCAGTCTCCGTATGTCTATGGCTACACCTTC. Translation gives CASSLWTGGQSPYVYGYTF.

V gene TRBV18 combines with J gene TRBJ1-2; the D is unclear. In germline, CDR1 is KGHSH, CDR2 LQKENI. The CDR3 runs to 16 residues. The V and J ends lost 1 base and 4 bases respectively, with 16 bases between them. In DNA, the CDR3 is TGTGCCAGCTCACCACTACCTGACCCTTGGGTCTATGGCTACACCTTC. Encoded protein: CASSPLPDPWVYGYTF.

The CDR3 DNA reads as TGTGCCAGCAGCTTGTTCGGGAGCACTGAAGCTTTCTTT. Its protein product is CASSLFGSTEAFF. The chain has TRBV5-4 and TRBJ1-1; D is undetermined. The germline CDR1 and CDR2 sequences are SGHNT and YYREEE (reference sequence). V gave up 1 base and J gave up 4 bases, with 8 bases separating them. The CDR3 covers 13 residues.

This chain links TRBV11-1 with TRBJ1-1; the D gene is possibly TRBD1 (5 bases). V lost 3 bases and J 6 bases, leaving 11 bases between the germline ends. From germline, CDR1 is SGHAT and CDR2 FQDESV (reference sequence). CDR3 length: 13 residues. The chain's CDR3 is CASSFVRDAEAFF. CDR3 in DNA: TGTGCCAGCAGCTTCGTCAGGGACGCTGAAGCTTTCTTT.

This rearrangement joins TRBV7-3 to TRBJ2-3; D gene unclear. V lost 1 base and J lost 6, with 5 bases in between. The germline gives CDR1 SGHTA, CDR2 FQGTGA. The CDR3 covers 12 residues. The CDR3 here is CASSLSWDTQYF. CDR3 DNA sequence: TGTGCCAGCAGCTTAAGCTGGGATACGCAGTATTTT.

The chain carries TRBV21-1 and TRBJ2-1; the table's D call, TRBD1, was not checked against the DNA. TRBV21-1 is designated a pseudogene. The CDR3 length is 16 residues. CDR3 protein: CASSNVRDNSYNEQFF. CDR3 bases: TGTGCCAGCAGCAATGTCCGGGACAACTCCTACAATGAGCAGTTCTTC.

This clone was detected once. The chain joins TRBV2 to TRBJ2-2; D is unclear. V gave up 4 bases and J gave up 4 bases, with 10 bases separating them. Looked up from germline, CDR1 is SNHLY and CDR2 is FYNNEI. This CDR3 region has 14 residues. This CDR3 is CASSVMKGTGELFF. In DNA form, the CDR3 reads TGTGCCAGCAGTGTCATGAAGGGCACCGGGGAGCTGTTTTTT.

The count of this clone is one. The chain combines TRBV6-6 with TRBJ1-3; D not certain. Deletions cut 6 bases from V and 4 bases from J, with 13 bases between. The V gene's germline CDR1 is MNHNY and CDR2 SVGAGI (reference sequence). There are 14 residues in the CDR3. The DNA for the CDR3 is TGTGCCAGCAGACCGACCGTAGGGGGAAACACCATATATTTT. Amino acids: CASRPTVGGNTIYF.

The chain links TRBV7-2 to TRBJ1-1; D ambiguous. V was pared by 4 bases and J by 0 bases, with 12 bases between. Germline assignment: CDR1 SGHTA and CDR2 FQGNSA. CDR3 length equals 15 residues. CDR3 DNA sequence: TGTGCCAGCAGCTATGGGCTCGGGATGAACACTGAAGCTTTCTTT. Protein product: CASSYGLGMNTEAFF.

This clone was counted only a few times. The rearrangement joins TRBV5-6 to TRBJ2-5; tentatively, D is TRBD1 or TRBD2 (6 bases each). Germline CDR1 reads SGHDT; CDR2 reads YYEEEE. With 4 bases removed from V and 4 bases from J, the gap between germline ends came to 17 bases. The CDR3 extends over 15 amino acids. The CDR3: CASSEDRLGGETQYF. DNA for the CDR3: TGTGCCAGCAGCGAAGACAGGCTGGGAGGAGAGACCCAGTACTTC.